Sequencing of this T cell receptor beta chain was carried out in a study of CD8+ T cells in alopecia areata. From alopecia areata patients, lesional scalp punch biopsies and peripheral blood were collected. Study findings and constraints: Researchers report lesional scalp, most notably alopecia totalis/universalis, outstripped normal scalp in clonality. It was less clear whether patients shared TCRs than it was in mice, possibly because of HLA.

This clone turned up a few times. Its antigen is not identified. TCR sequencing used cDNA made by reverse transcription of extracted RNA. TCRdb keeps only in-frame clones here, not all; method: immunoSEQ multiplex PCR. The table records about 140,000 clones, about 51% of them present only once. The V gene lost 0 bases and the J gene lost 2 bases, with 24 bases spanning the gap. Looked up from germline, CDR1 is SGHNT and CDR2 is YYREEE (reference sequence). The CDR3 sequence is 19 residues long. The source material was CD4+ T cells sorted from blood, sampled at week 0. The receptor's source is a human donor with alopecia areata. The chain employs TRBV5-4 and TRBJ2-7; D perhaps matches TRBD2 (6 bases). DNA for the CDR3: TGTGCCAGCAGCTTGGGACGGAGTTCGGTTAGCGCGGGGACCTACGAGCAGTACTTC. Protein: CASSLGRSSVSAGTYEQYF.